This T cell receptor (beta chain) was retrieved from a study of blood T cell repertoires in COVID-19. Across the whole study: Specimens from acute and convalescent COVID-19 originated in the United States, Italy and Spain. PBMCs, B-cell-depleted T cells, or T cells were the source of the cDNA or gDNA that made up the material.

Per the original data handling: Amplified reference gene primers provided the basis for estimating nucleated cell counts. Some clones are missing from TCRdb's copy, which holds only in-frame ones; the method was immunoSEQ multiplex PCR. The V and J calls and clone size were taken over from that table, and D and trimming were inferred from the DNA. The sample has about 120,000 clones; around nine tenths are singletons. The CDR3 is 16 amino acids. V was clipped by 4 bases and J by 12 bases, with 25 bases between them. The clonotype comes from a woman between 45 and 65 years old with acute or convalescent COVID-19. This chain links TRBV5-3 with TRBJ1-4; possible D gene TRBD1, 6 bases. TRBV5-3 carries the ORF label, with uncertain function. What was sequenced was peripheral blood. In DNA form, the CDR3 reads TGTGCCAGAAGCCCCCCAACAGGGCCCCCGGAGAGAGAACTGTTTTTT. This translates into CARSPPTGPPERELFF.